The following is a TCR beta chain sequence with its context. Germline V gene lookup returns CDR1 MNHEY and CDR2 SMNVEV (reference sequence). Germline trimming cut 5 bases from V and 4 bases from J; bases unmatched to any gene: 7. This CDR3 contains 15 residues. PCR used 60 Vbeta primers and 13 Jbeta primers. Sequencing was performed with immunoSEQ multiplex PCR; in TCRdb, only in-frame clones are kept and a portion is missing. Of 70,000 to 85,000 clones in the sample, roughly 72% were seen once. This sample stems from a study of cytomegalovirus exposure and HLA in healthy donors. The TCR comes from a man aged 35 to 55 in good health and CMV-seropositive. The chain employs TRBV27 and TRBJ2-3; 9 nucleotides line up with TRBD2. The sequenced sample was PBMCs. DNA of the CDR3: TGTGCCAGCAGTCGCGGGGGGGTCAACGCAGATACGCAGTATTTT. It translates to CASSRGGVNADTQYF.